These T cell receptor beta chains were read from a single sample in a study of blood T cells in healthy people across ages. TCRdb redid the calling of the 5' RACE reads with MiXCR, one entry per CDR3 protein. The sample shows under 700,000 distinct CDR3 sequences, about 25% of them seen only once. This sample also appeared in a second study, on T cells of mothers and their children.

Sequencing was carried out using blood. These receptors were taken from a boy aged 10-17 years in good health. Each CDR3 is given without its conserved first and last residue. Fields, in order: clone size, J gene, V gene, CDR3 protein. Clone size, where shown, is once, few, many, or a class for clones that have expanded.

few TRBJ2-1 TRBV9 ASSARDYNEQF
once TRBJ2-5 TRBV7-2 ASCRGRGAQTQY
few TRBJ1-2 TRBV16 ASSRSGPSRGYT
few TRBJ2-1 TRBV9 ASSGTSGVTYNEQF
few TRBJ1-6 TRBV20-1 SAYGQGNSPLH
NA NA TRBV5-6 ASRTVLLNNEQF
NA TRBJ1-1 TRBV7-6 ASSLGGGGVDAEAS
few TRBJ1-2 TRBV28 ASSLWGIDKEANYGYT
NA TRBJ2-5 TRBV2 ASSIETGMVETQY
NA TRBJ2-7 TRBV4-1 ASSQEGFEQY
NA TRBJ2-7 TRBV28 ASSPKDRHSYEQY
few TRBJ1-4 TRBV6-2/TRBV6-3 ASRDRRGNEKLF
few TRBJ1-2 TRBV2 ASSEGPRINGYT
NA TRBJ2-3 TRBV25-1 ASSGGTSGSTDMQY
NA TRBJ1-5 TRBV21-1 ASSKGVGQGIFNQPQH
NA NA TRBV9 ASSVAGQGGEQY
few TRBJ2-7 TRBV9 ASSDGPGPYEQY
few TRBJ2-5 TRBV18 ASSPPRGGRQETQY
NA TRBJ1-2 TRBV27 ASSPNPATGGGGYT
NA TRBJ2-5 TRBV6-2/TRBV6-3 ASSYVGAQETQY
NA TRBJ2-7 TRBV7-8 ASSLGLAGKLNEQY
NA TRBJ2-3 TRBV20-1 SVRGTSTDTQY
few TRBJ2-7 TRBV11-2 ASSPPEGLYEQY
few TRBJ1-2 TRBV7-2 ASSPGGPASDGYT
NA TRBJ2-1 TRBV10-3 ALRRDSSYNEQF
many TRBJ2-1 TRBV24-1 ATSDADLRSSYNEQF
NA TRBJ2-2 TRBV9 ASSVDTGELF
few TRBJ1-2 TRBV5-6 ASSLVGEDGYT
many TRBJ2-1 TRBV6-2/TRBV6-3 ASSKREANEQF
NA TRBJ2-7 TRBV18 ASSPLQGSDEQY
NA TRBJ2-3 TRBV5-1 ASSLVSGSSTDTQY
many TRBJ2-3 TRBV6-4 ASSESTSGGTDTQY
few TRBJ2-7 TRBV20-1 SASGIYEQY
few TRBJ2-7 TRBV5-5 ASSDRDYYEQY
NA TRBJ2-5 TRBV9 ASSVGEEETQY
NA TRBJ2-7 TRBV7-6 ASSLEDSYVQY
NA TRBJ2-3 TRBV12-3/TRBV12-4 ASSLLDRAPRTDTQY
NA TRBJ2-2 TRBV9 ASSVEGAIGELF
many TRBJ2-5 TRBV10-3 AISESVAHQETQY
once TRBJ2-7 TRBV11-1 ASRPYRYSGSYEQY
few TRBJ2-7 TRBV6-5 ASSYSMVAYYEQY
few TRBJ2-4 TRBV19 ASSVGVQGDIQY
NA TRBJ2-4 TRBV4-3 ASSQDGLAGGQNIQY
NA TRBJ2-3 TRBV4-3 ASSQEASGGPDTQY
NA TRBJ2-3 TRBV29-1 SVGGTGTDTQY
NA TRBJ2-4 TRBV28 ASNPPGGLGAVQY
few TRBJ2-5 TRBV29-1 SVVREGETQY
NA TRBJ1-2 TRBV5-1 ASSPRDRINYGYT
few TRBJ2-5 TRBV23-1 ASIHLAVKTQY
few TRBJ2-3 TRBV18 ASSPPGLAGVLADTQY
NA NA TRBV6-5 ASSYSPTSGIGNEQF
NA TRBJ2-3 TRBV19 ASSMTSGGRYTDTQY
few TRBJ1-1 TRBV20-1 SARKISGTKNTEAF
NA TRBJ2-3 TRBV20-1 SARGLAGGLSTDTQY
NA TRBJ2-5 TRBV2 ASSEAPGTSMETQY